These 2 T cell receptor beta chains originate from one sample sequenced in a study of blood T cell repertoires in COVID-19. Data came from immunoSEQ multiplex PCR; TCRdb stores just in-frame clones and leaves some out. The table shows 200,000 to 300,000 clones, with around nine tenths occurring only once. Sequenced input: peripheral blood. The receptors here all came from a woman between 55 and 75 years old with COVID-19, enrolled during active disease.

This chain connects TRBV5-4 to TRBJ2-5; tentative D call: TRBD2 (6 bases). The CDR3 length is 15 residues. V was cut by 4 bases and J by 5 bases, with 18 bases left in between. Germline values: CDR1 SGHNT, CDR2 YYREEE (reference sequence). DNA for the CDR3: TGTGCCAGCAGCCGGGACTCGGCCCGGGTGGAGACCCAGTACTTC. As protein: CASSRDSARVETQYF.

This clone has more than one count but fewer than ten. The V and J genes are TRBV2 and TRBJ1-6; D is uncertain. Trimming removed 4 bases from V and 4 bases from J, with 8 bases in between. The CDR3 spans 14 residues. Per germline, CDR1 SNHLY and CDR2 FYNNEI. CDR3: CASSALTYNSPLHF. Here the CDR3 DNA reads TGTGCCAGCAGTGCACTGACTTATAATTCACCCCTCCACTTT.